A single sample is the source of the 29 T cell receptor beta chains below, sequenced in a study of CD8+CD57+ T cells in acquired aplastic anemia. Genomic DNA was employed as the template in profiling TCR beta VDJ and CDR3. MiXCR, applied by TCRdb to the reads, yields one record per CDR3 protein. The data contain approximately 160,000 distinct CDR3 sequences, roughly 50% of them singletons. Sequencing involved patients with CD8+CD57+ cell expansion previously shown by flow cytometry. Sequenced material: sorted CD4+, CD8+, or CD8+CD57+ T cells (not recorded which) from PBMCs. All receptors come from a human donor with aplastic anemia.

V and J are TRBV19 and TRBJ2-7; the D gene is possibly TRBD1 (5 bases). The germline V and J ends were trimmed by 6 bases and 5 bases, with 14 bases remaining between them. Germline V gene sequence: CDR1 LNHDA, CDR2 SQIVND (reference sequence). The CDR3 spans 13 residues. CDR3 nucleotide sequence: TGTGCCAGTAGCGGCAGGGTTCGACACGAGCAGTACTTC. Amino acids: CASSGRVRHEQYF.

At least ten counts were recorded for this clonotype. The chain couples TRBV2 to TRBJ2-5; 8 bases are shared with TRBD2. There are 14 residues in the CDR3. Losses at the gene ends were 4 bases for V and 5 bases for J; bases not matched to a gene: 6. The germline V gene has CDR1 SNHLY and CDR2 FYNNEI. CDR3 bases: TGTGCCAGCAGTGCTCAGCGGGAGTTGGAGACCCAGTACTTC. It translates to CASSAQRELETQYF.

On this clonotype: Mismatch with germline at one junction end may stem from a read error. This chain uses TRBV7-6 with TRBJ2-3; 8 bases are a match to TRBD2. Germline V gene sequence: CDR1 SGHVS, CDR2 FNYEAQ. The CDR3 contains 18 residues. CDR3 region: CVSSISSLLGTRKDPQYF. The CDR3 DNA reads TGTGTCAGCAGTATCTCTTCCTTATTAGGGACTAGGAAAGATCCGCAGTATTTT.

In regard to this clonotype: The junction does not match germline at one end; this may be a read error. The J gene is TRBJ1-1, the V gene TRBV2; no definite D call. This CDR3 spans 12 amino acids. Germline values: CDR1 SNHLY, CDR2 FYNNEI. CDR3 coding DNA: TGTGCCAGCAGTTCCGTGGTCCCTGAAGCTTCCTTT. Its translation is CASSSVVPEASF.

Of note for this clonotype: A much larger clone differs from this one at a single base, so this may be a read error. This sequence joins TRBV7-2 and TRBJ2-3, with 12 bases matching TRBD1. From germline, CDR1 is SGHTA and CDR2 FQGNSA. The CDR3 is 15 residues long. V shed 6 bases and J 8 bases; nucleotides not matched to a gene: 9. CDR3: CASSSGTGGLGTQYF. The CDR3, as DNA: TGTGCCAGCAGTTCCGGGACAGGGGGCTTAGGTACGCAGTATTTT. Based on the CDR3 plus reference TRBV7-2 and TRBJ2-3, the full variable domain is GAGVSQSPSNKVTEKGKDVELRCDPISGHTALYWYRQSLGQGLEFLIYFQGNSAPDKSGLPSDRFSAERTGGSVSTLTIQRTQQEDSAVYLCASSSGTGGLGTQYFGPGTRLTVL.

The chain combines TRBV25-1 with TRBJ1-2; no firm D call. V was shortened by 8 bases and J by 12 bases, with 16 bases between the two germline ends. The CDR3 extends over 11 amino acids. Germline V CDR1 and CDR2: MGHDK, SYGVNS. CDR3 amino acids: CASCGSSGNTF. CDR3 sequence (DNA): TGTGCCAGCTGTGGTAGCTCTGGAAACACCTTC.

At least ten counts were recorded for this clonotype. The V gene is TRBV7-2, the J gene TRBJ1-2; D unresolved. The length of the CDR3 is 13 residues. Germline V gene lookup returns CDR1 SGHTA and CDR2 FQGNSA. V was clipped by 3 bases and J by 7 bases, with 12 bases between them. The CDR3 protein is CASSLERVRGYTF. In nucleotides, the CDR3 is TGTGCCAGCAGCTTGGAAAGGGTCCGTGGCTACACCTTC.

The chain joins TRBV18 to TRBJ1-1; D is perhaps TRBD1 (5 bases). Germline V lookup: CDR1 KGHSH, CDR2 LQKENI. CDR3 length: 12 amino acids. V lost 6 bases and J lost 7, with 12 bases in between. CDR3 nucleotide sequence: TGTGCCAGCTCCCCCGGGACGGGTGAAGCTTTCTTT. It translates to CASSPGTGEAFF.

This clonotype was observed a handful of times. The chain is built from TRBV10-3 and TRBJ1-1, with TRBD1 matching 8 bases. CDR1 is ENHRY and CDR2 is SYGVKD in the germline V gene. Germline trimming cut 10 bases from V and 10 bases from J; bases unmatched to any gene: 11. The CDR3 runs to 12 residues. CDR3 region: CATIAPGQVAFF. In DNA, the CDR3 is TGTGCCACCATCGCACCGGGACAGGTAGCTTTCTTT.

Details on this clonotype: This sequence may be a read error, since a much larger clone differs from it by one base. The chain employs TRBV3-1 and TRBJ1-1; D unresolved. The ends were cut back, 1 base at V and 12 bases at J, with 6 bases in the middle. The CDR3 consists of 10 residues. CDR1 and CDR2 from the germline V gene are LGHDT and YNNKEL (reference sequence). DNA of the CDR3: TGTGCCAGCAGCCAAGGAAGGACTTTCTTT. As protein: CASSQGRTFF.

This clonotype came up many times. The chain couples TRBV6-5 to TRBJ1-2, with a tentative D call TRBD1 (6 bases). Germline V gene data show CDR1 as MNHEY and CDR2 as SVGAGI. The germline V and J ends were trimmed by 2 bases and 8 bases, with 12 bases remaining between them. This CDR3 contains 13 residues. CDR3 sequence (DNA): TGTGCCAGCAGTTACGAAGGGGGTCGGGGCTACACCTTC. Its translation: CASSYEGGRGYTF.

The chain carries TRBV24-1 and TRBJ2-3; 7 bases agree with TRBD1. Germline trimming cut 10 bases from V and 0 bases from J; bases unmatched to any gene: 6. The germline V gene encodes CDR1 KGHDR and CDR2 SFDVKD. The CDR3 loop spans 14 amino acids. DNA for the CDR3: TGTGCCACTCCCACAGGGGAGAGCACAGATACGCAGTATTTT. This gives the protein CATPTGESTDTQYF.

This clonotype was picked up many times. The rearrangement joins TRBV20-1 to TRBJ2-2; perhaps TRBD2 as D (5 bases). The CDR3 length is 16 residues. CDR1 and CDR2 (germline): DFQATT, SNEGSKA (reference sequence). The V end was cut by 1 base, the J end by 0 bases, with 12 bases between. This CDR3 is CSARGEGLANTGELFF. The CDR3 coding sequence is TGCAGTGCTAGAGGAGAAGGACTTGCGAACACCGGGGAGCTGTTTTTT.

This clonotype came up many times. The V call is TRBV7-3, the J call TRBJ2-7; the match to TRBD1 covers 8 bases. The V segment lost 4 bases and the J segment 5 bases; nucleotides outside the gene matches: 4. CDR1 and CDR2 (germline): SGHTA, FQGTGA. The CDR3 consists of 13 residues. CDR3 in DNA: TGTGCCAGCAGCTCGACAGGGGAGGACGAGCAGTACTTC. Translating it yields CASSSTGEDEQYF.

CDR3 DNA: TGTGCCAGCAGGACTATGGCAGGGAAGGCAGATACGCAGTATTTT. It encodes CASRTMAGKADTQYF. This chain links TRBV2 with TRBJ2-3; D might be TRBD1 or TRBD2, each matching 5 bases. Trimming stripped 6 bases from V and 4 bases from J, with 17 bases between. The CDR3 length is 15 residues. CDR1 is SNHLY, CDR2 FYNNEI, per germline.

To note about this clonotype: With a much larger clone just one base away, this may be a read error. This chain connects TRBV6-1 to TRBJ2-7; unclear D gene. CDR3 length equals 11 residues. Germline values: CDR1 MNHNS, CDR2 SASEGT. V gave up 10 bases and J gave up 4 bases, with 11 bases separating them. CDR3 nucleotides: TGTGCCACGGGTTTGGCGTACGAGCAGTACGTC. It codes for CATGLAYEQYV.

In this sample, this clonotype turned up many times. The rearrangement links TRBV20-1 to TRBJ1-6; a possible D gene is TRBD1 (6 bases). Trimming left V 6 bases short and J 5 bases short, with 11 bases between. The CDR3 is 13 residues long. CDR1 DFQATT and CDR2 SNEGSKA come from the germline V gene (reference sequence). The CDR3 coding sequence is TGCAGTGCCCGGGACACAAATAATTCACCCCTCCACTTT. Translation gives CSARDTNNSPLHF.

The V call is TRBV7-9, the J call TRBJ1-6, with D unresolved. This CDR3 is built from 15 residues. With 3 bases removed from V and 4 bases from J, the gap between germline ends came to 10 bases. Per the germline V gene, CDR1 is SEHNR and CDR2 is FQNEAQ (reference sequence). The DNA of the CDR3 is TGTGCCAGCAGCTTTTACCTCCAGTATAATTCACCCCTCCACTTT. Encoded protein: CASSFYLQYNSPLHF.

The chain couples TRBV5-1 to TRBJ2-7, with 9 positions matching TRBD1. J was trimmed by 7 bases and V by 4 bases; bases with no gene match: 12. The CDR3 covers 15 residues. Germline CDR1 reads SGHRS; CDR2 reads YFSETQ. The CDR3 loop is CASSRDSLTGGEQYF. The CDR3, as DNA: TGCGCCAGCAGCCGTGATTCCCTGACAGGGGGTGAGCAGTACTTC. Full variable domain (missing parts from reference TRBV5-1 and TRBJ2-7): KAGVTQTPRYLIKTRGQQVTLSCSPISGHRSVSWYQQTPGQGLQFLFEYFSETQRNKGNFPGRFSGRQFSNSRSEMNVSTLELGDSALYLCASSRDSLTGGEQYFGPGTRLTVT.

Details on this clonotype: A single base separates this from a much larger clone, so it may be a read error. The rearrangement uses TRBV5-1 and TRBJ2-1, with D perhaps matching TRBD1 (6 bases). V was trimmed by 4 bases and J by 7 bases, leaving 12 bases between them. Germline CDR1 is SGHRS and CDR2 is YFSETQ. The CDR3 is 13 amino acids. The CDR3 sequence: CASSEGGSNEQFF. The DNA of the CDR3 is TGCGCCAGCAGCGAAGGGGGTTCGAATGAGCAGTTCTTC. The full variable domain, its missing parts supplied by reference TRBV5-1 and TRBJ2-1, is KAGVTQTPRYLIKTRGQQVTLSCSPISGHRSVSWYQQTPGQGLQFLFEYFSETQRNKGNFPGRFSGRQFSNSRSEMNVSTLELGDSALYLCASSEGGSNEQFFGPGTRLTVL.

This clonotype was observed at least ten times. V gene TRBV19 combines with J gene TRBJ1-1, with TRBD1 matching 11 bases. Germline V gene lookup returns CDR1 LNHDA and CDR2 SQIVND (reference sequence). V dropped 3 bases and J dropped 4; count of bases not matched to a gene: 1. CDR3 size: 14 residues. The CDR3 protein is CASSIGQGATEAFF. The CDR3 DNA follows: TGTGCCAGTAGTATCGGACAGGGGGCCACTGAAGCTTTCTTT.

The rearrangement uses TRBV2 and TRBJ2-4; no clear D. V was cut by 6 bases and J by 6 bases, with 9 bases left in between. CDR1 SNHLY and CDR2 FYNNEI come from the germline V gene. This CDR3 has 12 amino acids. CDR3 sequence: CASSLYGNIQYF. CDR3 coding DNA: TGTGCCAGCAGCCTCTACGGAAACATTCAGTACTTC.

The chain links TRBV10-3 to TRBJ2-7; TRBD2 agrees at 13 bases. Germline V gene data show CDR1 as ENHRY and CDR2 as SYGVKD. After removal of 4 bases from V and 5 bases from J, the junction contained 2 bases not matched to a gene. CDR3 length equals 14 residues. CDR3 nucleotides: TGTGCCATCAGTGTGACTAGCGGGAGGAACGAGCAGTACTTC. It yields the protein CAISVTSGRNEQYF.

This clonotype appeared a few times. This chain uses TRBV24-1 with TRBJ2-1, with 11 nucleotides matching TRBD2. V was pared by 7 bases and J by 7 bases, with 14 bases of the junction left unmatched. Germline V lookup: CDR1 KGHDR, CDR2 SFDVKD. This CDR3 comprises 17 residues. The CDR3 sequence: CATSTRELAGGRNEQFF. The CDR3 coding sequence is TGTGCCACCAGCACCAGAGAGTTAGCGGGGGGGCGTAATGAGCAGTTCTTC.

The chain links TRBV7-3 to TRBJ1-1, with TRBD1 identical over 7 bases. V was pared by 9 bases and J by 1 base, with 5 bases of the junction left unmatched. CDR3 length equals 13 residues. Looked up from germline, CDR1 is SGHTA and CDR2 is FQGTGA. The CDR3 here is CASSTGTNTEAFF. In DNA form, the CDR3 reads TGTGCCAGTTCGACAGGGACGAACACTGAAGCTTTCTTT.

This clonotype came up many times. The gene calls are TRBV7-2 and TRBJ1-5; D is uncertain. Germline V gene lookup returns CDR1 SGHTA and CDR2 FQGNSA. Between the trimmed V and J ends, which lost 4 bases and 7 bases, there was a span of 20 bases. This CDR3 spans 16 amino acids. CDR3 protein: CASSSIGRGSDQPQHF. CDR3 in DNA: TGTGCCAGCAGCTCCATAGGGCGGGGAAGCGACCAGCCCCAGCATTTT.

This clonotype came up many times. V gene TRBV3-1 combines with J gene TRBJ2-7, with D perhaps TRBD1 or TRBD2 (5 bases each). Per germline, CDR1 LGHDT and CDR2 YNNKEL (reference sequence). This CDR3 comprises 15 residues. Trimming removed 4 bases at V and 1 base at J, with 14 bases between. The CDR3 protein is CASSPTGTESYEQYF. The CDR3 DNA reads TGTGCCAGCAGCCCAACCGGGACGGAATCCTACGAGCAGTACTTC.

This clonotype occurred many times. A much bigger clone sits one base away, suggesting this may be a read error. The rearrangement links TRBV15 to TRBJ2-5; TRBD1 or TRBD2 may be the D gene (5 bases each). This CDR3 has 14 residues. V lost 10 bases and J lost 1, with 16 bases in between. Germline V lookup: CDR1 LNHNV, CDR2 YYDKDF (reference sequence). For the CDR3, the DNA is TGTGCCATTCCTAAAGAGGGGAGCCAAGAGACCCAGTACTTC. Translated, it gives CAIPKEGSQETQYF.

Ten or more counts support this clonotype. The J gene is TRBJ2-3, the V gene TRBV5-1, with a weak D call TRBD1 (6 bases). Per the germline V gene, CDR1 is SGHRS and CDR2 is YFSETQ. V dropped 0 bases and J dropped 1 base, with 9 bases sitting between them. This CDR3 contains 15 residues. CDR3 residues: CASSLGGPGTDTQYF. Here the CDR3 DNA reads TGCGCCAGCAGCTTGGGGGGGCCGGGCACAGATACGCAGTATTTT. Complete variable domain (other parts from reference TRBV5-1 and TRBJ2-3): KAGVTQTPRYLIKTRGQQVTLSCSPISGHRSVSWYQQTPGQGLQFLFEYFSETQRNKGNFPGRFSGRQFSNSRSEMNVSTLELGDSALYLCASSLGGPGTDTQYFGPGTRLTVL.